The rows below give T cell receptor beta chains drawn from one sample of a study of control samples from healthy donors and cancer patients. Sequencing used immunoSEQ multiplex PCR; TCRdb keeps in-frame clones, though not all of them. This sample has 120,000 or so clones, with more than 75% found just once. Sequencing used blood. Source of these receptors: a man aged 55 to 70 in good health. The CDR3 runs from the conserved cysteine through the conserved F or W. D genes are given only for firm matches. Expanded clones get a size class; other rows say once, few or many, or leave the size out.

clone size	V gene	D gene	J gene	CDR3 DNA	CDR3 protein
-	TRBV5-1	-	TRBJ2-3	TGCGCCAGCAGCTTGGCCTCAGGGGGCACAGATACGCAGTATTTT	CASSLASGGTDTQYF
-	TRBV18	-	TRBJ2-3	TGTGCCAGCTCACTGGGGGCTGGGACAGATACGCAGTATTTT	CASSLGAGTDTQYF
-	TRBV7-8	-	TRBJ1-1	TGTGCCAGCAGACGAAACTTGAACACTGAAGCTTTCTTT	CASRRNLNTEAFF
-	TRBV10-3	TRBD1	TRBJ1-1	TGTGCCATCAGGGGACAGGACTACATGAACACTGAAGCTTTCTTT	CAIRGQDYMNTEAFF
-	TRBV5-1	TRBD1	TRBJ1-1	TGCGCCAGCAGCCCTGGTCCCTTTCCGGGACAGGGAAACCCCGGGGGCACTGAAGCTTTCTTT	CASSPGPFPGQGNPGGTEAFF
-	TRBV5-1	-	TRBJ2-3	TGCGCCAGCAGCCCGAGAGGGGGGGCAGATACGCAGTATTTT	CASSPRGGADTQYF
-	TRBV2	TRBD1	TRBJ1-2	TGTGCCAGCAGTGAAGCGCTTCTTACAGGGGTTGGCTACACCTTC	CASSEALLTGVGYTF
-	TRBV5-5	TRBD1	TRBJ2-1	TGTGCCAGCAGCAACTCCAGGGACAGTGAGCAGTTCTTC	CASSNSRDSEQFF
few	TRBV3-1/TRBV3-2	TRBD2	TRBJ2-7	TGTGCCAGCAGCCGTGAAAGCGGGGGGCGAATCGTGTACTTC	CASSRESGGRIVYF
-	TRBV11-2	TRBD1	TRBJ2-2	TGTGCCAGCAGGAGAATGACAGGGGTGACCGGGGAGCTGTTTTTT	CASRRMTGVTGELFF
once	TRBV7-3	TRBD2	TRBJ2-1	TGTGCCAGCAGCCCTAGCGGGGGGGCCGTTGGGCAGTTCTTC	CASSPSGGAVGQFF
few	TRBV9	-	TRBJ2-7	TGTGCCAGCAGCCCTCAAACACAGGGATACGAGCAGTACTTC	CASSPQTQGYEQYF
once	TRBV11-2	-	TRBJ1-5	TGTGCCAGCAGCTTAGTTAGTGATCAGCCCCAGCATTTT	CASSLVSDQPQHF
-	TRBV5-1	-	TRBJ2-5	TGCGCCAGCAGCTTGGCCGGTGAGACCCAGTACTTC	CASSLAGETQYF
-	TRBV7-2	-	TRBJ2-3	TGTGCCAGCAGCTTATCCAGCGGTAATACGCAGTATTTT	CASSLSSGNTQYF
-	TRBV7-9	-	TRBJ1-4	TGTGCCAGCACGGACCGGGATGCAACTAATGAAAAACTGTTTTTT	CASTDRDATNEKLFF
-	TRBV2	-	TRBJ1-5	TGTGCCAGCAGAGGCAGGGCCAATCAGCCCCAGCATTTT	CASRGRANQPQHF
-	TRBV7-2	-	TRBJ2-7	TGTGCCAGCAGCTTAGTTCACTCGGGGAGTGACGAGCAGTACTTC	CASSLVHSGSDEQYF
-	TRBV5-1	-	TRBJ2-1	TGCGCCAGCAGCTTCCCCCCCTACAATGAGCAGTTCTTC	CASSFPPYNEQFF
-	TRBV19	TRBD1	TRBJ1-2	TGTGCCAGTAGTGTACGGCGGACAGGAGCTAACTATGGCTACACCTTC	CASSVRRTGANYGYTF
-	TRBV30	-	TRBJ1-5	TGTGCCTGGAGTACGGGCCTCGGGGGCAATCAGCCCCAGCATTTT	CAWSTGLGGNQPQHF
-	TRBV7-2	-	TRBJ2-1	TGTGCCAGCAGCCCAGAGCTAGGGTCCTCGGGATACAATGAGCAGTTCTTC	CASSPELGSSGYNEQFF
few	TRBV24-1	-	TRBJ2-3	TGTGCCACCAGTGAACCTCTAGGATCAGATACGCAGTATTTT	CATSEPLGSDTQYF
-	TRBV19	-	TRBJ1-1	TGTGCCAGTATAAAGACAAATGGGAACACTGAAGCTTTCTTT	CASIKTNGNTEAFF
few	TRBV9	TRBD2	TRBJ2-1	TGTGCCAGCAGCGTTTTATCCGGGACTAGCGGGGGATTCTCCTACAATGAGCAGTTCTTC	CASSVLSGTSGGFSYNEQFF
-	TRBV3-1/TRBV3-2	-	TRBJ2-3	TGTGCCAGCGCAAGAGGGGGAGATACGCAGTATTTT	CASARGGDTQYF
-	TRBV2	-	TRBJ1-1	TGTGCCAGCAGTTACGAGGGTTACACTGAAGCTTTCTTT	CASSYEGYTEAFF
-	TRBV2	-	TRBJ1-2	TGTGCCAGCAGTGAATTGAGGGGAGGTGGCTACACCTTC	CASSELRGGGYTF
once	TRBV19	-	TRBJ1-1	TGTGCCAGTAGAGGAAGGGGGGCCACTGAAGCTTTCTTT	CASRGRGATEAFF
-	TRBV19	-	TRBJ1-1	TGTGCCAGTAGATCGCCGGGGCACGCCACTTCTGCTTTCTTT	CASRSPGHATSAFF
-	TRBV10-3	-	TRBJ2-2	TGTGCCATCAGTGAGAGGGCAGACACCGGGGAGCTGTTTTTT	CAISERADTGELFF
-	TRBV11-1	-	TRBJ1-5	TGTGCCAGCAGCTTAAACTTGAATCAGCCCCAGCATTTT	CASSLNLNQPQHF
once	TRBV6-2/TRBV6-3	TRBD2	TRBJ2-3	TGTGCCAGCAGTCGCCGGACTAGCGTATTGTTCACAGATACGCAGTATTTT	CASSRRTSVLFTDTQYF
-	TRBV6-5	-	TRBJ1-2	TGTGCCAGCAGTTACTCCCGTCGAAGTCCTGGCTACACCTTC	CASSYSRRSPGYTF
once	TRBV7-8	-	TRBJ1-4	TGTGCCAGCAGCTTAGACAGGGTATTTGAAAAACTGTTTTTT	CASSLDRVFEKLFF
-	TRBV28	-	TRBJ1-2	TGTGCCAGCAGTATCATGAACTATGGCTACACCTTC	CASSIMNYGYTF
-	TRBV27	-	TRBJ2-1	TGTGCCAGCAGTTTCCGTAGTAGGGGAAATGAGCAGTTCTTC	CASSFRSRGNEQFF
-	TRBV3-1/TRBV3-2	-	TRBJ2-1	TGTGCCAGCAGCCCGCGGATGGGTAACAACAATGAGCAGTTCTTC	CASSPRMGNNNEQFF
-	TRBV28	-	TRBJ1-5	TGTGCCAGCAGTGTGGGGGCAGGGAGTCAGCCCCAGCATTTT	CASSVGAGSQPQHF
-	TRBV10-1	TRBD1	TRBJ1-1	TGCGCCAGCAGTGGGGACAGGGCGAACACTGAAGCTTTCTTT	CASSGDRANTEAFF